This TCR beta chain was sequenced for a study of T cells in Graves' hyperthyroidism and ophthalmopathy. Regarding the study as a whole: Researchers found most expanded thyroid clonotypes above 0.001 in blood as well. Classification by a 13 V-J model distinguished ophthalmopathy from stable hyperthyroidism.

RNA transcripts served as the template for amplifying TCR beta CDR3 regions. The TCR CDR3 first-round RT-PCR relied on the HTBI primer set. TCRdb re-called the multiplex PCR reads through MiXCR, storing one row per CDR3 protein. This table has roughly 500,000 distinct CDR3 sequences, about half appearing once. The germline CDR1 and CDR2 sequences are ENHRY and SYGVKD. The CDR3 extends over 13 amino acids. The ends were cut back, 6 bases at V and 2 bases at J, with 9 bases in the middle. This clonotype has only a few counts. Its antigen is currently unknown. This TCR was recovered from an adult woman with Graves' disease, either hyperthyroidism or ophthalmopathy (not recorded which). The rearrangement joins TRBV10-3 to TRBJ2-3; D gene ambiguous. Material for sequencing was peripheral blood or thyroid tissue (not recorded which). The CDR3 nucleotides read TGTGCCATCAGCCCTCCCGACACAGATACGCAGTATTTT. It codes for CAISPPDTDTQYF.